The T cell receptor (beta chain) described here comes from a study of T cell clusters in autoimmune cytopenias. Study findings and constraints: No experiment has yet validated the function of the T cell clusters defined in silico.

Germline loops: CDR1 LNHNV, CDR2 YYDKDF (reference sequence). The length of the CDR3 is 15 residues. Each sample's input was around 270 ng genomic DNA, some 40,000 genome equivalents. This clonotype registers medium-sized by frequency. Its antigen is not known. Multiplex touch-down PCR amplified TRB using TRB-A and TRB-B pools in one tube. TCRdb re-called the multiplex PCR reads and shows each CDR3 protein once, DNA omitted. This table holds 9,000 to 15,000 distinct CDR3 sequences. These data were also reused for a study on T cell repertoires in aging, cancer and after chemotherapy. From that second work: Age-matched healthy donors had significantly more diverse, less clonal blood TCR repertoires than untreated cancer patients.

The chain has TRBV15 and TRBJ2-7; there is no DNA to check the TCRdb D call of TRBD1. The sequence was obtained from a human donor in good health. Sequenced sample: peripheral blood. CDR3 region: CATSRARDSPYEQYF. Combining the CDR3 with reference TRBV15 and TRBJ2-7 gives the whole variable domain DAMVIQNPRYQVTQFGKPVTLSCSQTLNHNVMYWYQQKSSQAPKLLFHYYDKDFNNEADTPDNFQSRRPNTSFCFLDIRSPGLGDTAMYLCATSRARDSPYEQYFGPGTRLTVT.